The 28 T cell receptor beta chains below come from one sample, sequenced in a study of blood T cell repertoires in COVID-19. The protocol was immunoSEQ multiplex PCR, while the TCRdb copy is restricted to in-frame clones and leaves out a portion. This sample carries 70,000 or so clones, roughly 90% of them seen once, and the ten largest clones take just over 9%. Material for sequencing was peripheral blood. These receptor sequences come from a human donor in a cohort sampled during active COVID-19.

A note on this clone: One end of the junction varies from germline; a read error may be responsible. The gene calls are TRBV5-1 and TRBJ2-3; D not certain. Germline V gene sequence: CDR1 SGHRS, CDR2 YFSETQ. The CDR3 runs 14 residues. The DNA for the CDR3 is TGCGCCAGCAGATTGGATACTAGCACAGATACGCAGTATTTT. It translates to CASRLDTSTDTQYF.

The J gene is TRBJ2-1, the V gene TRBV5-6, with 15 positions matching TRBD2. Trimming took 4 bases from V and 2 from J; bases not matched to a gene: 4. This CDR3 spans 17 amino acids. CDR1 is SGHDT and CDR2 is YYEEEE in the germline V gene. CDR3 loop: CASSLGLAGGTYNEQFF. The CDR3 DNA reads TGTGCCAGCAGCCTCGGACTAGCGGGAGGGACCTACAATGAGCAGTTCTTC.

The CDR3, as DNA: TGTGCCTGGAGTGTACGGACAGGGGAGACCCAGTACTTC. The encoded protein is CAWSVRTGETQYF. This sequence joins TRBV30 and TRBJ2-5, with 8 bases identical to TRBD1. The germline V gene has CDR1 GTSNPN and CDR2 SVGIG (reference sequence). This CDR3 has 13 residues. Trimming removed 0 bases from V and 5 bases from J; junction bases left unmatched: 2.

CDR3 in DNA: TGTGCCAGCAGCAAAGCCCCGCCCCAGAATGCAACTAATGAAAAACTGTTTTTT. This encodes CASSKAPPQNATNEKLFF. V is TRBV21-1 and J is TRBJ1-4; the D segment call TRBD1 is taken from the table without a DNA check. TRBV21-1 is a recognized pseudogene. The CDR3 spans 18 residues.

This clone was observed a single time. The rearrangement joins TRBV5-4 to TRBJ1-1; D gene uncertain. Germline CDR1 is SGHNT and CDR2 is YYREEE (reference sequence). The CDR3 is 15 residues long. Trimming left V 1 base short and J 2 bases short, with 12 bases between. CDR3 sequence reads: CASSLNGDSNTEAFF. The DNA for the CDR3 is TGTGCCAGCAGCTTGAACGGGGATAGTAACACTGAAGCTTTCTTT.

This chain uses TRBV12-3 or TRBV12-4 with TRBJ2-7, with D possibly being TRBD1 (5 bases). The CDR3 has 12 amino acids. The V and J ends lost 7 bases and 3 bases respectively, with 10 bases between them. The CDR3 DNA reads TGTGCCAGCACGATCGACAGCTACGAGCAGTACTTC. This gives the protein CASTIDSYEQYF.

V and J are TRBV4-3 and TRBJ2-6; 9 bases align to TRBD1. Germline V gene data show CDR1 as LGHNA and CDR2 as YSLEER. The J segment lost 3 bases and the V segment lost 4 bases, leaving 10 bases of the junction unmatched. The length of the CDR3 is 18 residues. Written as DNA, the CDR3 is TGCGCCAGCAGCCGGACAGGGGAGGCTCTCCGTGGGGCCAACGTCCTGACTTTC. It is translated as CASSRTGEALRGANVLTF.

The DNA of the CDR3 is TGTGCCTGGAGTGTAAATAGAGGGACAGTCTACGAGCAGTACTTC. Protein sequence: CAWSVNRGTVYEQYF. This chain links TRBV30 with TRBJ2-7; 7 nucleotides align to TRBD1. CDR3 length equals 15 residues. V was clipped by 0 bases and J by 3 bases; unmatched bases: 8. Germline loops: CDR1 GTSNPN, CDR2 SVGIG (reference sequence).

V and J are TRBV9 and TRBJ2-5; the D gene is possibly TRBD1 (5 bases). V was shortened by 7 bases and J by 7 bases, with 11 bases between the two germline ends. Looked up from germline, CDR1 is SGDLS and CDR2 is YYNGEE. The CDR3 is 11 amino acids. Written as DNA, the CDR3 is TGTGCCAGCCCGTATCAGGGGACCCAGTACTTC. This sequence encodes CASPYQGTQYF. Complete variable domain (other parts from reference TRBV9 and TRBJ2-5): DSGVTQTPKHLITATGQRVTLRCSPRSGDLSVYWYQQSLDQGLQFLIQYYNGEERAKGNILERFSAQQFPDLHSELNLSSLELGDSALYFCASPYQGTQYFGPGTRLLVL.

The chain combines TRBV7-2 with TRBJ2-7, with 9 bases matching TRBD2. CDR1 is SGHTA, CDR2 FQGNSA, per germline. This CDR3 is built from 17 residues. J was trimmed by 5 bases and V by 1 base; bases with no gene match: 12. For the CDR3, the DNA is TGTGCCAGCAGCTTAGGGTCTAGCGGGACCATCCCCCACGAGCAGTACTTC. Translation gives CASSLGSSGTIPHEQYF.

V is TRBV5-1 and J is TRBJ2-3; D is perhaps TRBD2 (6 bases). Trimming took off 2 bases at V and 6 bases at J, with 16 bases between the two ends. This CDR3 has 15 residues. Germline CDR1 is SGHRS and CDR2 is YFSETQ. In nucleotides, the CDR3 is TGCGCCAGCAGCTTTGACCGGAGGGGCCTGGATACGCAGTATTTT. Translation gives CASSFDRRGLDTQYF.

A few counts support this clone. V gene TRBV28 combines with J gene TRBJ1-3, with D possibly matching TRBD1 (6 bases). Germline assignment: CDR1 MDHEN and CDR2 SYDVKM. The CDR3 consists of 16 residues. V was shortened by 5 bases and J by 1 base, with 15 bases between the two germline ends. The CDR3 sequence is CASSGPSGTSGNTIYF. The CDR3 nucleotides read TGTGCCAGCAGTGGCCCTTCCGGGACATCTGGAAACACCATATATTTT.

The rearrangement links TRBV6-2 or TRBV6-3 to TRBJ1-1; the match to TRBD1 covers 7 bases. V trimming: 5 bases; J trimming: 4 bases; junction bases outside the gene matches: 7. Per germline, CDR1 MNHEY and CDR2 SVGEGT. This CDR3 spans 14 amino acids. DNA for the CDR3: TGTGCCAGCAGTGGCAGACAGGGATCCACTGAAGCTTTCTTT. Translating it yields CASSGRQGSTEAFF.

This sequence joins TRBV28 and TRBJ2-4; TRBD2 agrees at 11 bases. The CDR3 contains 17 residues. V lost 5 bases to trimming and J lost 7 bases; unmatched junction nucleotides: 13. In germline, CDR1 is MDHEN, CDR2 SYDVKM. The chain's CDR3 is CASSQLSTSGRTNIQYF. The DNA for the CDR3 is TGTGCCAGCAGTCAACTGTCCACTAGCGGGAGAACGAACATTCAGTACTTC. The full variable domain, in which reference TRBV28 and TRBJ2-4 provide the parts outside the CDR3, is DVKVTQSSRYLVKRTGEKVFLECVQDMDHENMFWYRQDPGLGLRLIYFSYDVKMKEKGDIPEGYSVSREKKERFSLILESASTNQTSMYLCASSQLSTSGRTNIQYFGAGTRLSVL.

The genes are TRBV7-9 and TRBJ1-6; tentatively, D is TRBD1 (6 bases). The CDR3 is 16 residues long. Germline loops: CDR1 SEHNR, CDR2 FQNEAQ (reference sequence). V lost 7 bases and J lost 4, with 17 bases in between. The CDR3 nucleotides are TGTGCCAGCAACCAGAACAGGGACACGTATAATTCACCCCTCCACTTT. Translation gives CASNQNRDTYNSPLHF.

The genes are TRBV3-1 (or the pseudogene TRBV3-2) and TRBJ1-2; tentatively, D is TRBD1 (5 bases). Germline CDR1 LGHDT, CDR2 YNNKEL (reference sequence). The CDR3 is 13 residues long. Deletions cut 3 bases from V and 7 bases from J, with 12 bases between. In DNA form, the CDR3 reads TGTGCCAGCAGCCAGGGACTTCGATCTGGCTACACCTTC. Translated: CASSQGLRSGYTF.

For the CDR3, the DNA is TGCGCCAGCAGCGGTGTGACAGGAACCTCCTACGAGCAGTACTTC. Translation gives CASSGVTGTSYEQYF. The chain has TRBV5-1 and TRBJ2-7; a possible D gene is TRBD1 (6 bases). V lost 4 bases and J 0 bases, leaving 14 bases between the germline ends. The CDR3 length is 15 residues. The germline V gene encodes CDR1 SGHRS and CDR2 YFSETQ.

This clone was seen a few times. This chain uses TRBV5-4 with TRBJ2-2; 13 positions agree with TRBD2. Germline-derived CDR1 and CDR2 are SGHNT and YYREEE (reference sequence). Trimming at V came to 4 bases and at J to 6 bases, leaving 9 bases not matched to a gene. The CDR3 has 17 residues. The chain's CDR3 is CASSPRGLAGVAGELFF. For the CDR3, the DNA is TGTGCCAGCAGCCCCAGAGGACTAGCGGGAGTCGCCGGGGAGCTGTTTTTT.

The gene calls are TRBV7-9 and TRBJ2-7, with 7 bases identical to TRBD2. J lost 5 bases, V lost 0 bases, and 1 base had no gene match. The CDR3 sequence is 13 residues long. Germline V CDR1 and CDR2: SEHNR, FQNEAQ (reference sequence). DNA of the CDR3: TGTGCCAGCAGCTTAGCGGGAGGGAACGAGCAGTACTTC. It is translated as CASSLAGGNEQYF.

This sequence joins TRBV7-8 and TRBJ2-2; D perhaps matches TRBD2 (5 bases). Germline loops: CDR1 SGHVS, CDR2 FQNEAQ. This CDR3 spans 20 amino acids. V was pared by 3 bases and J by 4 bases, with 27 bases between. The CDR3 DNA reads TGTGCCAGCAGCTTTCTCAAGTTCGGTAGCGCAACCCTAGGCACCGGGGAGCTGTTTTTT. Its translation: CASSFLKFGSATLGTGELFF.

The rearrangement links TRBV5-8 to TRBJ2-3; the D gene is possibly TRBD2 (7 bases). V gave up 9 bases and J gave up 2 bases, with 16 bases separating them. Germline V gene lookup returns CDR1 SGHTS and CDR2 YDEGEE. The CDR3 sequence is 14 residues long. The CDR3 nucleotides read TGTGCCACTCCGAGGGGGGGGGACACAGATACGCAGTATTTT. This sequence encodes CATPRGGDTDTQYF.

The J gene is TRBJ2-5, the V gene TRBV6-6; 8 positions match TRBD2. V was pared by 6 bases and J by 2 bases, with 8 bases of the junction left unmatched. The length of the CDR3 is 15 residues. Germline V gives CDR1 MNHNY, CDR2 SVGAGI (reference sequence). This CDR3 reads CASSPVAGNQETQYF. CDR3 in DNA: TGTGCCAGCAGCCCCGTAGCGGGAAATCAAGAGACCCAGTACTTC.

CDR3 sequence reads: CASSSQGAGGNTIYF. CDR3 nucleotide sequence: TGTGCCAGCAGTTCTCAGGGGGCCGGTGGAAACACCATATATTTT. The chain has TRBV28 and TRBJ1-3; TRBD1 agrees at 8 bases. Trimming cost V 4 bases and J 3 bases; bases outside gene matches: 5. The V gene's germline CDR1 is MDHEN and CDR2 SYDVKM. The CDR3 loop spans 15 amino acids.

The chain links TRBV13 to TRBJ2-1; 9 bases fit TRBD2. V lost 4 bases to trimming and J lost 8 bases; unmatched junction nucleotides: 12. The CDR3 loop spans 16 amino acids. CDR1 is PRHDT, CDR2 FYEKMQ, per germline (reference sequence). CDR3: CASSYPGTSRGDEQFF. CDR3 bases: TGTGCCAGCAGCTACCCGGGGACTAGCCGTGGCGATGAGCAGTTCTTC.

V and J are TRBV20-1 and TRBJ1-5, with D maybe TRBD1 (6 bases). CDR1 and CDR2 from the germline V gene are DFQATT and SNEGSKA (reference sequence). The V end lost 3 bases, the J end lost 7 bases, and 13 bases lay between the germline ends. The CDR3 runs to 13 residues. The CDR3: CSASVGAKQPQHF. CDR3 in DNA: TGCAGTGCTAGTGTGGGGGCCAAACAGCCCCAGCATTTT.

The CDR3 protein is CASGATYEQYF. The CDR3, as DNA: TGTGCCAGCGGGGCAACCTACGAGCAGTACTTC. The chain couples TRBV6-5 to TRBJ2-7; D is perhaps TRBD1 (5 bases). CDR1 and CDR2 (germline): MNHEY, SVGAGI. Trimming left V 8 bases short and J 2 bases short, with 7 bases between. The CDR3 sequence is 11 residues long.

V gene TRBV7-6 combines with J gene TRBJ2-1; 8 nucleotides match TRBD1. The V segment lost 5 bases and the J segment 5 bases; nucleotides outside the gene matches: 5. The CDR3 extends over 14 amino acids. Germline loops: CDR1 SGHVS, CDR2 FNYEAQ. CDR3: CASSTRDRNNEQFF. DNA of the CDR3: TGTGCCAGCAGCACGCGGGACAGGAACAATGAGCAGTTCTTC.

This chain connects TRBV9 to TRBJ2-7, with a possible D match to TRBD1 (6 bases). This CDR3 is 14 amino acids long. Germline V lookup: CDR1 SGDLS, CDR2 YYNGEE. V was clipped by 4 bases and J by 2 bases, with 13 bases between them. The DNA for the CDR3 is TGTGCCAGCAGCCCGGACAGCCGGGCCTACGAGCAGTACTTC. Translation gives CASSPDSRAYEQYF.